The rows below give T cell receptor beta chains drawn from one sample of a study of control samples from healthy donors and cancer patients. The repertoire was sequenced with immunoSEQ multiplex PCR; TCRdb's copy has only in-frame clones and lacks some. The sample has approximately 100,000 clones; roughly 92% are singletons. The source material was blood. All receptors derive from a human donor in good health. The donor label of this sample is uncertain. The CDR3 runs from the conserved cysteine through the conserved F or W. The order of the fields is D gene, V gene, clone size, J gene, CDR3 protein, CDR3 DNA. The D gene is left open where the match is weak. Some rows have no size entry. The others give once, few or many, or a class for an expanded clone.

>NA|TRBV6-6|NA|TRBJ1-1
CASSYQGRRNTEAFF
TGTGCCAGCAGTTACCAGGGACGGAGGAACACTGAAGCTTTCTTT
>NA|TRBV7-2|NA|TRBJ2-2
CASSLGRAATGELFF
TGTGCCAGCAGCCTGGGCAGGGCCGCCACCGGGGAGCTGTTTTTT
>NA|TRBV6-1|once|TRBJ1-5
CASSDGQLMITSNQPQHF
TGTGCCAGCAGTGATGGTCAGTTGATGATTACTAGCAATCAGCCCCAGCATTTT
>NA|TRBV2|NA|TRBJ1-1
CASSEGENTEAFF
TGTGCCAGCAGTGAAGGGGAGAACACTGAAGCTTTCTTT
>NA|TRBV11-2|NA|TRBJ2-3
CASAPGHLDTQYF
TGTGCCAGCGCCCCGGGACACCTAGATACGCAGTATTTT
>NA|TRBV7-2|NA|TRBJ1-5
CASSPPGSQPQHF
TGTGCCAGCAGCCCCCCCGGGAGTCAGCCCCAGCATTTT
>TRBD2|TRBV5-6|NA|TRBJ2-3
CASSPPASGGRTDTQYF
TGTGCCAGCAGCCCCCCAGCTAGCGGGGGGCGCACAGATACGCAGTATTTT
>NA|TRBV5-6|NA|TRBJ1-1
CASSFQGLNTEAFF
TGTGCCAGCAGCTTTCAGGGGTTGAACACTGAAGCTTTCTTT
>NA|TRBV28|NA|TRBJ1-6
CASRPSSYNSPLHF
TGTGCCAGCAGGCCGAGCTCCTATAATTCACCCCTCCACTTT
>TRBD1|TRBV29-1|NA|TRBJ1-4
CSVRPDRASEKLFF
TGCAGCGTTCGACCGGACAGGGCGAGTGAAAAACTGTTTTTT
>NA|TRBV5-1|once|TRBJ1-1
CASSLVQGGTEAFF
TGCGCCAGCAGCTTGGTACAGGGTGGCACTGAAGCTTTCTTT
>TRBD1|TRBV12-5|NA|TRBJ1-3
CASGSQLTGGVGNTIYF
TGTGCTAGTGGTTCCCAATTGACAGGGGGCGTCGGAAACACCATATATTTT
>NA|TRBV5-1|NA|TRBJ2-6
CASSLEQGRSGANVLTF
TGCGCCAGCAGCTTGGAACAGGGGAGGTCTGGGGCCAACGTCCTGACTTTC
>NA|TRBV27|NA|TRBJ1-2
CASSFGGYNYGYTF
TGTGCCAGCAGTTTCGGGGGGTATAACTATGGCTACACCTTC
>NA|TRBV28|NA|TRBJ1-3
CASSPSFTGAGNTIYF
TGTGCCAGCAGCCCTTCCTTCACGGGGGCTGGAAACACCATATATTTT
>NA|TRBV18|NA|TRBJ1-2
CASSPSLSYGYTF
TGTGCCAGCTCACCTTCGTTGAGTTACGGCTACACCTTC
>NA|TRBV30|NA|TRBJ1-5
CAWGRNQPQHF
TGTGCCTGGGGGCGGAATCAGCCCCAGCATTTT
>NA|TRBV30|NA|TRBJ1-1
CAWSGGGNTEAFF
TGTGCCTGGAGTGGTGGAGGGAACACTGAAGCTTTCTTT
>NA|TRBV7-9|NA|TRBJ1-1
CASISGKDTEAFF
TGTGCCAGCATCTCGGGAAAGGACACTGAAGCTTTCTTT
>NA|TRBV9|NA|TRBJ1-2
CASTPSEGEKGYGYTF
TGTGCCAGCACCCCATCCGAGGGGGAGAAAGGCTATGGCTACACCTTC
>NA|TRBV12-3/TRBV12-4|NA|TRBJ1-4
CASSLIPGEKLFF
TGTGCCAGCAGTTTAATACCGGGGGAAAAACTGTTTTTT
>NA|TRBV14|NA|TRBJ1-2
CASTEGDGYYGYTF
TGTGCCAGCACCGAAGGTGACGGCTACTATGGCTACACCTTC
>TRBD1|TRBV6-2/TRBV6-3|NA|TRBJ2-1
CASSLGQGGGNEQFF
TGTGCCAGCAGTCTCGGACAGGGGGGGGGCAATGAGCAGTTCTTC
>TRBD1|TRBV24-1|NA|TRBJ1-2
CATSDTDRGNYGYTF
TGTGCCACCAGTGACACCGACAGGGGAAACTATGGCTACACCTTC
>NA|TRBV2|once|TRBJ2-1
CASSEGRQAYNEQFF
TGTGCCAGCAGTGAAGGCAGACAGGCCTACAATGAGCAGTTCTTC
>TRBD2|TRBV6-6|NA|TRBJ2-5
CASSYGGEQETQYF
TGTGCCAGCAGTTACGGGGGGGAACAAGAGACCCAGTACTTC
>TRBD1|TRBV7-8|NA|TRBJ2-7
CASRHRGSYEQYF
TGTGCCAGCAGACACAGGGGCTCCTACGAGCAGTACTTC
>NA|TRBV5-1|NA|TRBJ2-2
CASSLGAGLNGELFF
TGCGCCAGCAGCTTGGGGGCCGGACTGAACGGGGAGCTGTTTTTT
>TRBD1|TRBV9|NA|TRBJ2-6
CASSLRYWTGGGSSGANVLTF
TGTGCCAGCAGCTTACGATATTGGACAGGGGGAGGCAGCTCTGGGGCCAACGTCCTGACTTTC
>TRBD2|TRBV9|NA|TRBJ2-3
CASSAGLAGTDTQYF
TGTGCCAGCAGCGCTGGACTAGCGGGCACAGATACGCAGTATTTT
>NA|TRBV28|NA|TRBJ1-2
CASRDSDNYGYTF
TGTGCCAGTAGGGACTCTGATAACTATGGCTACACCTTC
>NA|TRBV9|NA|TRBJ1-3
CASNPGPLALGNTIYF
TGTGCCAGCAACCCAGGACCTTTGGCCCTTGGAAACACCATATATTTT
>TRBD1|TRBV19|NA|TRBJ1-6
CASSPGTGDSPLHF
TGTGCCAGTAGCCCGGGGACAGGGGATTCACCCCTCCACTTT
>NA|TRBV27|NA|TRBJ2-7
CASTSYRPGLSVYEQYF
TGTGCCAGCACATCATATCGGCCGGGGCTTTCAGTCTACGAGCAGTACTTC
>NA|TRBV5-1|NA|TRBJ1-2
CASASWEWSYGYTF
TGCGCCAGCGCGTCGTGGGAGTGGAGCTATGGCTACACCTTC
>NA|TRBV7-6|NA|TRBJ1-1
CASGNRPNTEAFF
TGTGCCAGCGGAAACAGGCCCAACACTGAAGCTTTCTTT
>NA|TRBV5-6|NA|TRBJ1-5
CASSLSGRSNQPQHF
TGTGCCAGCAGCTTGTCGGGGAGATCCAATCAGCCCCAGCATTTT